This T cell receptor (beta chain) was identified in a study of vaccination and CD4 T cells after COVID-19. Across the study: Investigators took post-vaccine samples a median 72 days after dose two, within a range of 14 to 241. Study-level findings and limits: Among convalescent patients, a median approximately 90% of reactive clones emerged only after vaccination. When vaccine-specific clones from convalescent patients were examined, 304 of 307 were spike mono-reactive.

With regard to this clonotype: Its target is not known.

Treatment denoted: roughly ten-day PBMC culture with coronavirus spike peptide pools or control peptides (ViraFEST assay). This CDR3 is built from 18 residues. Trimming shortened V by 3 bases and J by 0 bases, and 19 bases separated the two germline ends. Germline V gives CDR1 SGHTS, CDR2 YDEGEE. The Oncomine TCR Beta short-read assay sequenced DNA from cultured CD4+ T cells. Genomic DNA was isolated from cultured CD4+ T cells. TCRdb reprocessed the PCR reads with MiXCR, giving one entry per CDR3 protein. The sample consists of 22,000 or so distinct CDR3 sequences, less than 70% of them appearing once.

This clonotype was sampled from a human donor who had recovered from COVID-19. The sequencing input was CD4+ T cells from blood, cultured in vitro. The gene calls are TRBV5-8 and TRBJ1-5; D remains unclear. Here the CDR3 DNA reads TGTGCCAGCAGCTATTCCAGGCGGTCGCCTTATAGCAATCAGCCCCAGCATTTT. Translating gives CASSYSRRSPYSNQPQHF.